The 30 T cell receptor beta chains in this list originate from one sample, sequenced in a study of T cells in women clearing cervical HPV infection. The data were produced by immunoSEQ multiplex PCR, yet TCRdb's version contains in-frame clones alone and is incomplete. There are tens of thousands of clones in the sample, with around 3.3% held by the top ten. Sequenced: blood buffy coat. These receptors were obtained from a woman aged 18-69 years with a cervical HPV16 infection that either progressed to CIN3+ or cleared (not recorded which).

A remark on this clone: Read coverage stops 3 residues before the CDR3 terminus; the germline J gene supplies the remainder. The chain carries TRBV5-1 and TRBJ2-5; 9 nucleotides line up with TRBD2. V shed 4 bases and J 5 bases; nucleotides not matched to a gene: 6. The CDR3 is 14 residues long. The germline V gene encodes CDR1 SGHRS and CDR2 YFSETQ. The sequenced part of the CDR3 DNA is TGCGCCAGCAGCCCTGCTAGCGGGACGGAGACC. Protein: CASSPASGTET. The CDR3 in full is CASSPASGTETQYF.

Note on this clone: The observed sequence ends 3 residues before the CDR3 terminus, with the missing tail filled in from the germline J gene. This rearrangement joins TRBV20-1 to TRBJ2-5, with D hard to call. Germline V gene sequence: CDR1 DFQATT, CDR2 SNEGSKA (reference sequence). The CDR3 contains 12 residues. V was trimmed by 6 bases and J by 7 bases, leaving 15 bases between them. CDR3 sequence: CSARLYPGTQYF. The DNA read from the CDR3 is TGCAGTGCCCGGTTATATCCCGGGACC.

About this clone: Coverage ceases 3 residues before the CDR3 finishes, and the germline J gene fills in the end. The chain couples TRBV19 to TRBJ2-1; 10 positions match TRBD1. The CDR3 contains 15 residues. Germline V gives CDR1 LNHDA, CDR2 SQIVND (reference sequence). Germline trimming cut 7 bases from V and 1 base from J; bases unmatched to any gene: 4. CDR3 DNA, as far as it was read: TGTGCCAGTATGCCGGGACAGGGGTCCTACAATGAG. Residues: CASMPGQGSYNE. The complete CDR3 sequence is CASMPGQGSYNEQFF.

About this clone itself: Sequencing ends 3 residues short of the CDR3 end; the germline J gene provides the rest. The chain is built from TRBV19 and TRBJ2-3; 15 bases are shared with TRBD2. This CDR3 is built from 17 residues. J lost 5 bases, V lost 5 bases, and 8 bases had no gene match. Germline CDR1 is LNHDA and CDR2 is SQIVND (reference sequence). The DNA read from the CDR3 is TGTGCCAGTAGTTCAAGGACTAGCGGGAGGGTAGGAGATACG. This gives the protein CASSSRTSGRVGDT. The full CDR3 reads CASSSRTSGRVGDTQYF.

Details on this clone: From the germline J gene comes the end of the CDR3, since the read stops 3 residues before it. The chain is built from TRBV20-1 and TRBJ1-6, with a weak D call TRBD1 (5 bases). The V and J ends lost 4 bases and 0 bases respectively, with 10 bases between them. This CDR3 is 15 amino acids long. Germline V gene lookup returns CDR1 DFQATT and CDR2 SNEGSKA (reference sequence). This CDR3 reads CSATGRGSYNSPLHF. CDR3 DNA (partial): TGCAGTGCTACAGGGCGGGGCTCCTATAATTCACCC.

Remarks on this clone: The sequence runs out 3 residues before the end of the CDR3; the remainder is reconstructed from the germline J gene. The chain uses TRBV6-1 and TRBJ1-6; D perhaps matches TRBD1 (5 bases). Trimming removed 4 bases at V and 4 bases at J, with 11 bases between. The CDR3 length is 15 residues. In germline, CDR1 is MNHNS, CDR2 SASEGT. CDR3 bases read: TGTGCCAGCAGTGCAGACAGTAAATATAATTCACCC. Translation: CASSADSKYNSP. From start to end, the CDR3 is CASSADSKYNSPLHF.

In regard to this clone: The read terminates 3 residues ahead of where the CDR3 ends, so the germline J gene completes it. V and J are TRBV10-2 and TRBJ2-7; no reliable D call. The V gene lost 0 bases and the J gene lost 6 bases, with 9 bases spanning the gap. Per germline, CDR1 WSHSY and CDR2 SAAADI. This CDR3 region has 13 residues. CDR3 loop: CASSESKGTEQYF. Partial CDR3 DNA: TGCGCCAGCAGTGAGTCTAAGGGTACCGAG.

On this clone: The CDR3 is cut off 3 residues early in the read; its end comes from the germline J gene. V is TRBV5-4 and J is TRBJ1-2; 7 positions match TRBD1. The CDR3 is made up of 13 amino acids. V shed 6 bases and J 4 bases; nucleotides not matched to a gene: 6. Germline CDR1 is SGHNT and CDR2 is YYREEE (reference sequence). The CDR3 reads CASTIDRAYGYTF. Partial CDR3 DNA: TGTGCCAGCACCATCGACAGGGCCTATGGC.

This clone counts as medium-sized (0.01 to 0.1%) by frequency. The read stops 3 residues short of the end of the CDR3; the missing end is completed from the germline J gene. The chain recombines TRBV5-6 with TRBJ1-2; D gene unclear. V lost 3 bases and J lost 4, with 13 bases in between. Germline V gene data show CDR1 as SGHDT and CDR2 as YYEEEE. This CDR3 has 14 amino acids. The sequenced part of the CDR3 DNA is TGTGCCAGCAGCTCGGTTACCCCGGGCTATGGC. Its protein product is CASSSVTPGYG. The full CDR3 is CASSSVTPGYGYTF.

Remarks on this clone: The read terminates 3 residues before the CDR3 end, so the remaining end is supplied by the germline J gene. This chain joins TRBV6-2 or TRBV6-3 and TRBJ2-1; TRBD2 aligns across 8 bases. Germline assignment: CDR1 MNHEY and CDR2 SVGEGT. V trimming: 7 bases; J trimming: 6 bases; junction bases outside the gene matches: 5. The CDR3 consists of 13 residues. This CDR3 is CASTRTSLNEQFF. CDR3 DNA (partial): TGTGCCAGCACCCGGACTAGCCTCAATGAG.

As regards this clone: The read finishes 3 residues shy of the CDR3 end, and the germline J gene is used to complete it. This chain joins TRBV4-1 and TRBJ1-2; TRBD1 matches at 9 bases. The trim removed 0 bases at V and 6 bases at J, leaving 5 bases unmatched. Germline CDR1 is MGHRA and CDR2 is YSYEKL. This CDR3 has 15 residues. The CDR3 loop is CASSQDRTGEDGYTF. CDR3 DNA, as far as it was read: TGCGCCAGCAGCCAAGACCGGACAGGGGAGGATGGC.

Details on this clone: The DNA ends 3 residues before the CDR3 does, and the rest of the CDR3 is filled in from the germline J gene. The V gene is TRBV2, the J gene TRBJ2-3; 7 nucleotides line up with TRBD1. Germline V lookup: CDR1 SNHLY, CDR2 FYNNEI. After removal of 5 bases from V and 6 bases from J, the junction contained 8 bases not matched to a gene. CDR3 length: 14 amino acids. Incomplete CDR3 DNA: TGTGCCAGCAGTCTAGGACAGGCTCGGGATACG. It is translated as CASSLGQARDT. The entire CDR3 protein reads CASSLGQARDTQYF. The full variable domain, with the rest looked up from reference TRBV2 and TRBJ2-3, is EPEVTQTPSHQVTQMGQEVILRCVPISNHLYFYWYRQILGQKVEFLVSFYNNEISEKSEIFDDQFSVERPDGSNFTLKIRSTKLEDSAMYFCASSLGQARDTQYFGPGTRLTVL.

A remark on this clone: Read sequence stops 3 residues before the CDR3 end, and the germline J gene provides the missing end. The chain uses TRBV7-2 and TRBJ2-7; 9 bases fit TRBD1. Germline CDR1 is SGHTA and CDR2 is FQGNSA. Trimming removed 5 bases from V and 2 bases from J; junction bases left unmatched: 7. The CDR3 has 15 amino acids. CDR3 DNA, as far as it was read: TGTGCCAGCAGCCCCGGGACAGGGACTCCCTACGAG. Its translation: CASSPGTGTPYE. The full CDR3 is CASSPGTGTPYEQYF.

For this clone: The read stops 3 residues short of the end of the CDR3; the missing end is completed from the germline J gene. V is TRBV18 and J is TRBJ1-1, with D possibly TRBD1 on 6 matching bases. Germline loops: CDR1 KGHSH, CDR2 LQKENI. Trimming removed 7 bases from V and 1 base from J, with 16 bases in between. CDR3 length equals 15 residues. CDR3 DNA (partial): TGTGCCAGCTACGCACAGGGAGGGGCGAACACTGAA. Translating gives CASYAQGGANTE. The whole CDR3 protein reads CASYAQGGANTEAFF.

About this clone itself: The read gets to within 3 residues of the CDR3 end, and the germline J gene fills in the rest. This chain uses TRBV5-6 with TRBJ2-5; D may be TRBD1 (5 bases). V lost 4 bases and J lost 5, with 18 bases in between. The CDR3 extends over 15 amino acids. Germline V gene data show CDR1 as SGHDT and CDR2 as YYEEEE. The CDR3 here is CASSRRLAAGETQYF. The part of the CDR3 DNA that was read is TGTGCCAGCAGCAGAAGACTGGCGGCAGGGGAGACC.

Points on this clone: The CDR3 end is not reached by the read, which stops 3 residues before it; the germline J gene fills it in. The chain links TRBV19 to TRBJ1-4; D may be TRBD1 (6 bases). CDR3 size: 14 residues. V lost 3 bases and J 3 bases, leaving 8 bases between the germline ends. Germline CDR1 reads LNHDA; CDR2 reads SQIVND (reference sequence). The CDR3 spells CASSMGASNEKLFF. The covered CDR3 bases are TGTGCCAGTAGTATGGGGGCTTCTAATGAAAAA.

Points on this clone: The read terminates 3 residues before the CDR3 end, so the remaining end is supplied by the germline J gene. The V and J genes are TRBV2 and TRBJ2-3; tentative D call: TRBD1 (6 bases). The CDR3 is 13 residues long. Germline lookup yields CDR1 SNHLY and CDR2 FYNNEI. With 8 bases removed from V and 4 bases from J, the gap between germline ends came to 13 bases. The CDR3 sequence is CASAGQSSDTQYF. CDR3 DNA, as far as it was read: TGTGCCAGCGCTGGACAGAGTTCAGATACG.

Turning to this clone: Read sequence stops 3 residues before the CDR3 end, and the germline J gene provides the missing end. The V gene is TRBV5-6, the J gene TRBJ2-7, with a possible D match to TRBD1 (6 bases). V lost 0 bases, J lost 3 bases, and 10 bases lay in between. Germline V CDR1 and CDR2: SGHDT, YYEEEE. CDR3 size: 14 residues. The CDR3: CASSLVAGVYEQYF. The CDR3 bases that were read are TGTGCCAGCAGCTTGGTGGCAGGGGTCTACGAG.

The CDR3: CASSRQNYGYTF. The part of the CDR3 DNA that was read is TGTGCCAGCAGTAGACAGAACTATGGC. The chain is built from TRBV28 and TRBJ1-2; D may be TRBD1 (5 bases). The sequence runs out 3 residues before the end of the CDR3; the remainder is reconstructed from the germline J gene. CDR1 MDHEN and CDR2 SYDVKM come from the germline V gene. Between the trimmed V and J ends, which lost 5 bases and 2 bases, there was a span of 6 bases. This CDR3 is 12 amino acids long.

For this clone: From the germline J gene comes the end of the CDR3, since the read stops 3 residues before it. The chain combines TRBV5-1 with TRBJ2-3; 7 nucleotides align to TRBD1. This CDR3 has 16 amino acids. CDR1 and CDR2 (germline): SGHRS, YFSETQ. Trimming removed 0 bases from V and 0 bases from J; junction bases left unmatched: 4. The CDR3 spells CASSLGQGMSTDTQYF. Incomplete CDR3 DNA: TGCGCCAGCAGCTTGGGACAGGGTATGAGCACAGATACG.

With respect to this clone: The read ends 3 residues before the CDR3 terminus; that terminus is restored from the germline J gene. The V call is TRBV19, the J call TRBJ2-1, with 8 bases lining up with TRBD1. This CDR3 spans 16 amino acids. Germline values: CDR1 LNHDA, CDR2 SQIVND (reference sequence). Trimming took 3 bases from V and 5 from J; bases not matched to a gene: 9. The CDR3 here is CASSIPPGQGNNEQFF. The CDR3 bases that were read are TGTGCCAGTAGTATTCCTCCTGGACAGGGCAACAATGAG.

The part of the CDR3 DNA that was read is TGTGCCAGTAGTCCCAGTCGAGACAGGACCCTTGAA. Residues: CASSPSRDRTLE. The whole CDR3 sequence reads CASSPSRDRTLEAFF. V gene TRBV19 combines with J gene TRBJ1-1, with TRBD1 as a possible D gene (6 bases). The read ends 3 residues early relative to the CDR3; the germline J gene fills the gap. Trimming pared 5 bases from V and 7 bases from J, leaving 20 bases between. Germline V gene sequence: CDR1 LNHDA, CDR2 SQIVND (reference sequence). The CDR3 totals 15 residues.

CDR3 loop: CASSSSGAIGYTF. The covered CDR3 bases are TGTGCCAGCAGTTCCTCAGGGGCTATTGGC. The chain joins TRBV28 to TRBJ1-2; D may be TRBD1 (6 bases). The read terminates 3 residues before the CDR3 end, so the remaining end is supplied by the germline J gene. CDR3 size: 13 residues. CDR1 and CDR2 from the germline V gene are MDHEN and SYDVKM. The V end lost 4 bases, the J end lost 7 bases, and 13 bases lay between the germline ends.

With regard to this clone: Read coverage stops 3 residues before the CDR3 terminus; the germline J gene supplies the remainder. The rearrangement links TRBV20-1 to TRBJ2-7, with D maybe TRBD1 (6 bases). The CDR3 covers 14 residues. Germline CDR1 and CDR2: DFQATT and SNEGSKA (reference sequence). V was trimmed by 3 bases and J by 4 bases, leaving 16 bases between them. The CDR3 sequence is CSASPGTRIYEQYF. The sequenced CDR3 bases are TGCAGTGCTAGCCCCGGGACAAGGATTTACGAG.

On this clone itself: The sequence runs out 3 residues before the end of the CDR3; the remainder is reconstructed from the germline J gene. The gene calls are TRBV5-1 and TRBJ2-1; 10 positions match TRBD2. Germline loops: CDR1 SGHRS, CDR2 YFSETQ. The CDR3 is 18 residues long. After removal of 1 base from V and 6 bases from J, the junction contained 13 bases not matched to a gene. CDR3: CASSLTRRASGSLNEQFF. The covered CDR3 bases are TGCGCCAGCAGCTTGACTCGTCGGGCTAGCGGGAGTCTCAATGAG.

With regard to this clone: The read ends 3 residues shy of where the CDR3 ends; the end is completed using the germline J gene. This sequence joins TRBV2 and TRBJ2-2; 10 bases line up with TRBD2. J lost 1 base, V lost 5 bases, and 1 base had no gene match. Germline V gene lookup returns CDR1 SNHLY and CDR2 FYNNEI. This CDR3 has 15 amino acids. The part of the CDR3 DNA that was read is TGTGCCAGCAGTCGACTAGCGGGGAACACCGGGGAG. Translating it yields CASSRLAGNTGE. The whole CDR3 protein reads CASSRLAGNTGELFF. The complete variable domain, with remaining parts taken from reference TRBV2 and TRBJ2-2, reads EPEVTQTPSHQVTQMGQEVILRCVPISNHLYFYWYRQILGQKVEFLVSFYNNEISEKSEIFDDQFSVERPDGSNFTLKIRSTKLEDSAMYFCASSRLAGNTGELFFGEGSRLTVL.

The CDR3 spells CASSRDRQEKLFF. The DNA read from the CDR3 is TGTGCCAGTAGTCGGGACAGGCAAGAAAAA. J is TRBJ1-4 and V is TRBV19; 8 bases are shared with TRBD1. The read halts 3 residues ahead of the CDR3 end, with the missing end drawn from the germline J gene. The CDR3 is 13 amino acids. Unmatched junction bases numbered 4, after V lost 5 bases and J lost 8 bases. The germline V gene has CDR1 LNHDA and CDR2 SQIVND (reference sequence).

Points on this clone: The read comes to an end 3 residues before the CDR3 does, leaving the germline J gene to fill in the end. The chain couples TRBV5-5 to TRBJ2-1; 7 nucleotides match TRBD2. This CDR3 spans 14 amino acids. Germline V gives CDR1 SGHKS, CDR2 YYEKEE (reference sequence). V shed 7 bases and J 4 bases; nucleotides not matched to a gene: 8. The CDR3: CASVTGTTYNEQFF. The covered CDR3 bases are TGTGCCAGCGTTACCGGGACTACTTACAATGAG.

The CDR3 reads CASSEGQYNEKLFF. The CDR3 bases that were read are TGTGCCAGCAGTGAAGGACAGTACAATGAAAAA. The chain carries TRBV6-1 and TRBJ1-4; tentatively, D is TRBD1 (5 bases). The missing CDR3 end, 3 residues past where the read stops, is filled in from the germline J gene. V dropped 1 base and J dropped 5 bases, with 8 bases sitting between them. The V gene's germline CDR1 is MNHNS and CDR2 SASEGT. The CDR3 is 14 residues long.

Remarks on this clone: A junction end diverges from the germline sequence, so it may reflect a read error. The read comes to an end 3 residues before the CDR3 does, leaving the germline J gene to fill in the end. The V call is TRBV6-1, the J call TRBJ2-7; the match to TRBD2 covers 13 bases. This CDR3 comprises 17 residues. Germline assignment: CDR1 MNHNS and CDR2 SASEGT. The CDR3 bases that were read are TGTGCCAGCAGCGAAGTGGGACTAGCGGGACTCCCCTACGAG. Protein sequence: CASSEVGLAGLPYE. The whole CDR3 region reads CASSEVGLAGLPYEQYF.